Presented here are 7 T cell receptor beta chains from one specimen sequenced in a study of cytomegalovirus exposure and HLA in healthy donors. PCR employed 60 Vbeta and 13 Jbeta primers. Generated by immunoSEQ multiplex PCR, the TCRdb table keeps only in-frame clones and is missing some. The data contain about 140,000 clones, 80% of them singletons. Sequencing used PBMCs. These TCRs come from a woman between 35 and 50 years old in good health and CMV-seronegative.

J is TRBJ2-1 and V is TRBV11-3; 8 nucleotides align to TRBD2. V shed 5 bases and J 10 bases; nucleotides not matched to a gene: 10. The germline V gene has CDR1 SGHNT and CDR2 YENEEA. CDR3 length: 14 residues. The CDR3 DNA sequence: TGTGCCAGCAGCCCCGGACTAGCCAAGGGGGAGCAGTTCTTC. It codes for CASSPGLAKGEQFF.

V gene TRBV7-8 combines with J gene TRBJ1-1; possibly TRBD1 for D (6 bases). Germline V lookup: CDR1 SGHVS, CDR2 FQNEAQ. Deletions cut 5 bases from V and 8 bases from J, with 15 bases between. The CDR3 sequence is 13 residues long. The CDR3 DNA is TGTGCCAGCAGCCCCCGGGCGGGGGCGGAAGCTTTCTTT. Translation: CASSPRAGAEAFF.

The table lists this clone with a count of one. The CDR3 spells CASSSLGAAYNEQFF. The DNA of the CDR3 is TGTGCCAGCAGCTCGCTAGGGGCTGCCTACAATGAGCAGTTCTTC. V gene TRBV2 combines with J gene TRBJ2-1; D may be TRBD1 (5 bases). Germline CDR1 is SNHLY and CDR2 is FYNNEI. The CDR3 length is 15 residues. Trimming left V 6 bases short and J 2 bases short, with 14 bases between.

The genes are TRBV14 and TRBJ2-7; a possible D gene is TRBD1 (5 bases). Trimming stripped 9 bases from V and 1 base from J, with 13 bases between. There are 13 residues in the CDR3. The germline V gene encodes CDR1 SGHDN and CDR2 FVKESK. CDR3 DNA sequence: TGTGCCAGAGGCGGAGACAGATCCTACGAGCAGTACTTC. Its protein product is CARGGDRSYEQYF.

This rearrangement joins TRBV29-1 to TRBJ2-7, with 7 positions matching TRBD2. Germline CDR1 and CDR2: SQVTM and ANQGSEA. The CDR3 extends over 13 amino acids. The V segment lost 6 bases and the J segment 0 bases; nucleotides outside the gene matches: 5. CDR3: CSVRRGNSYEQYF. As DNA, the CDR3 is TGCAGCGTCCGGCGGGGGAACTCCTACGAGCAGTACTTC.

V gene TRBV28 combines with J gene TRBJ1-5, with a weak D call TRBD1 (5 bases). The CDR3 is 16 amino acids. The germline V gene encodes CDR1 MDHEN and CDR2 SYDVKM. The germline V and J ends were trimmed by 7 bases and 2 bases, with 18 bases remaining between them. In nucleotides, the CDR3 is TGTGCCAGCACCGTCGGCGGGGCGCTGGGCAATCAGCCCCAGCATTTT. Translating it yields CASTVGGALGNQPQHF.

This rearrangement joins TRBV4-1 to TRBJ2-7; 10 nucleotides line up with TRBD2. With V trimmed by 3 bases and J by 4 bases, 21 bases remained unmatched. Germline V CDR1 and CDR2: MGHRA, YSYEKL. CDR3 length equals 20 residues. This CDR3 is CASSHLTPKGLAGVAYEQYF. Here the CDR3 DNA reads TGCGCCAGCAGCCACCTAACACCAAAGGGTCTAGCGGGAGTGGCTTACGAGCAGTACTTC.